The 9 T cell receptor beta chains given below trace back to one sample, sequenced in a study of blood T cell repertoires in COVID-19. Here immunoSEQ multiplex PCR was the method, and the copy in TCRdb shows in-frame clones only, minus some. The sample comprises about 140,000 clones, roughly 88% of which are singletons, and roughly 10% rests with the top ten. The sequencing sample was made of peripheral blood. Receptors were obtained from a man in his sixties with active or convalescent COVID-19.

The chain carries TRBV6-5 and TRBJ1-4; 9 bases fit TRBD1. The CDR3 loop spans 15 amino acids. With 4 bases clipped from V and 4 bases from J, the junction kept 4 bases outside the gene matches. Germline CDR1 and CDR2: MNHEY and SVGAGI. The CDR3 here is CASSFRTGVNEKLFF. The CDR3 DNA reads TGTGCCAGCAGTTTCCGGACAGGGGTTAATGAAAAACTGTTTTTT.

The chain joins TRBV5-6 to TRBJ2-2; no clear D gene. Trimming cost V 1 base and J 6 bases, with 7 bases left between them. The CDR3 contains 13 residues. The germline V gene has CDR1 SGHDT and CDR2 YYEEEE. The CDR3, as DNA: TGTGCCAGCAGCTTGAGCCATCCCGGGGAGCTGTTTTTT. Translating it yields CASSLSHPGELFF.

The CDR3 coding sequence is TGTGCCATCAGTGAGACAATGAGGAGCTACACCTTC. Protein: CAISETMRSYTF. The J gene is TRBJ1-2, the V gene TRBV10-3; no firm D call. V dropped 2 bases and J dropped 9 bases, with 10 bases sitting between them. The CDR3 sequence is 12 residues long. Germline lookup yields CDR1 ENHRY and CDR2 SYGVKD.

The rearrangement links TRBV10-3 to TRBJ1-4; TRBD1 might be the D (5 bases). This CDR3 is 15 amino acids long. The V and J ends lost 5 bases and 8 bases respectively, with 18 bases between them. Per the germline V gene, CDR1 is ENHRY and CDR2 is SYGVKD. The CDR3 region is CAISSGGSLQEKLFF. CDR3 in DNA: TGTGCCATCAGTAGCGGGGGTTCCCTTCAAGAAAAACTGTTTTTT.

This CDR3 reads CASSLGQLSYEQYF. The CDR3 nucleotides read TGTGCCAGCAGCCTTGGACAACTCTCCTACGAGCAGTACTTC. The chain uses TRBV11-3 and TRBJ2-7; D possibly corresponds to TRBD1 (5 bases). The germline V and J ends were trimmed by 5 bases and 0 bases, with 11 bases remaining between them. From germline, CDR1 is SGHNT and CDR2 YENEEA. The CDR3 covers 14 residues.

The genes are TRBV7-2 and TRBJ1-6; no reliable D call. This CDR3 has 12 residues. The V gene's germline CDR1 is SGHTA and CDR2 FQGNSA. Written as DNA, the CDR3 is TGTGGTTCGTCCCTTTATAATTCACCCCTCCACTTT. Protein product: CGSSLYNSPLHF.

The chain links TRBV5-1 to TRBJ1-2; D uncertain. Germline V gene data show CDR1 as SGHRS and CDR2 as YFSETQ. The CDR3 totals 16 residues. The germline V and J ends were trimmed by 0 bases and 1 base, with 13 bases remaining between them. The CDR3 here is CASSLGSPGINYGYTF. For the CDR3, the DNA is TGCGCCAGCAGCTTGGGCTCTCCGGGGATTAACTATGGCTACACCTTC.

The rearrangement links TRBV29-1 to TRBJ1-2, with a possible D match to TRBD1 (6 bases). Germline V gene data show CDR1 as SQVTM and CDR2 as ANQGSEA. The germline V and J ends were trimmed by 5 bases and 4 bases, with 8 bases remaining between them. The CDR3 is 11 amino acids. The CDR3 loop is CSVTDSYGYTF. For the CDR3, the DNA is TGCAGCGTTACGGACAGCTATGGCTACACCTTC.

This chain joins TRBV4-3 and TRBJ2-2; 11 nucleotides align to TRBD2. Germline CDR1 and CDR2: LGHNA and YSLEER. The V segment lost 4 bases and the J segment 8 bases; nucleotides outside the gene matches: 6. The CDR3 is 15 residues long. In DNA, the CDR3 is TGCGCCAGCAGCCCGACTAGCGGGGTTGAAGGGGAGCTGTTTTTT. Its protein product is CASSPTSGVEGELFF.